The 25 T cell receptor beta chains below come from one sample, sequenced in a study of monozygotic twins with inflammatory bowel disease. TCRdb reanalyzed the 5' RACE reads, giving one entry per CDR3 protein sequence and no DNA. The table lists 400,000 to 500,000 distinct CDR3 sequences. The material sequenced was blood. Receptors were obtained from a human donor with ulcerative colitis or Crohn's disease, or a healthy co-twin of an affected twin (not recorded which).

The V and J genes are TRBV28 and TRBJ2-7; TCRdb designates TRBD1, a call that cannot be tested without DNA. The CDR3 is 14 residues long. Germline V gives CDR1 MDHEN, CDR2 SYDVKM. This CDR3 is CASSLQGEAYEQYF.

CDR3 sequence reads: CASRNLASHEQYF. The chain carries TRBV27 and TRBJ2-7. The CDR3 runs 13 residues. CDR1 and CDR2 from the germline V gene are MNHEY and SMNVEV (reference sequence).

The V call is TRBV7-9, the J call TRBJ1-3; TCRdb designates TRBD1, a call that cannot be tested without DNA. Germline CDR1 is SEHNR and CDR2 is FQNEAQ (reference sequence). The CDR3 loop spans 14 amino acids. The CDR3 reads CAIRRGSSGNTIYF.

V and J are TRBV6-5 and TRBJ1-2; there is no DNA to check the TCRdb D call of TRBD1. The CDR3 runs to 14 residues. The germline gives CDR1 MNHEY, CDR2 SVGAGI. This CDR3 is CASSYSRHGGGYTF.

The V and J genes are TRBV5-1 and TRBJ2-1; with no DNA, the TCRdb D assignment of TRBD2 cannot be verified. The CDR3 is 15 residues long. Germline V gene sequence: CDR1 SGHRS, CDR2 YFSETQ. The CDR3 spells CASSLERAGRHEQFF.

The CDR3 sequence: CSASFSGSPNEKLFF. This chain links TRBV29-1 with TRBJ1-4. The CDR3 spans 15 residues. Germline V gene lookup returns CDR1 SQVTM and CDR2 ANQGSEA.

The gene calls are TRBV18 and TRBJ1-1. CDR3 length: 16 residues. In germline, CDR1 is KGHSH, CDR2 LQKENI. The CDR3 is CASSPEAGLLNTEAFF.

The chain has TRBV24-1 and TRBJ2-2; the TCRdb call, TRBD1, lacks DNA for checking. The CDR3 is 15 residues long. CDR1 is KGHDR and CDR2 is SFDVKD in the germline V gene. The CDR3 here is CATSDDRVPTGELFF.

V gene TRBV10-3 combines with J gene TRBJ2-1; TCRdb reports TRBD1, a call that lacks DNA to check it against. From germline, CDR1 is ENHRY and CDR2 SYGVKD. The CDR3 runs 17 residues. The CDR3 here is CAIRVHTGGPTSNEQFF.

V usage is TRBV7-2 and J usage is TRBJ2-1; checking the TCRdb D call of TRBD2 is not possible without DNA. Germline assignment: CDR1 SGHTA and CDR2 FQGNSA. The CDR3 is 16 amino acids. CDR3 region: CASSSIPASGGNEQFF.

This rearrangement joins TRBV7-9 to TRBJ2-1. This CDR3 has 15 amino acids. Germline assignment: CDR1 SEHNR and CDR2 FQNEAQ (reference sequence). The CDR3 loop is CASSHYQKTDWSKFF.

The V gene is TRBV3-1, the J gene TRBJ1-6. Germline assignment: CDR1 LGHDT and CDR2 YNNKEL (reference sequence). This CDR3 has 17 amino acids. CDR3 amino acids: CASSHKRQPSYNSPLHF.

V and J are TRBV2 and TRBJ1-5; TCRdb's assignment of TRBD1 cannot be checked, as there is no DNA. Germline CDR1 SNHLY, CDR2 FYNNEI. CDR3 length: 13 amino acids. The CDR3: CASMRDTDQPQHF.

V usage is TRBV11-1 and J usage is TRBJ2-5. The CDR3 is 14 amino acids. The germline gives CDR1 SGHAT, CDR2 FQDESV (reference sequence). CDR3 loop: CASSLQGHEETQYF.

V gene TRBV27 combines with J gene TRBJ1-1; TCRdb returns TRBD1, unconfirmable since there is no DNA. The CDR3 is made up of 15 amino acids. Germline V gene data show CDR1 as MNHEY and CDR2 as SMNVEV (reference sequence). The CDR3 sequence is CASSLTGAMNTEAFF.

The chain employs TRBV7-9 and TRBJ2-1; TCRdb lists TRBD1, though no DNA is available to test this call. Germline CDR1 reads SEHNR; CDR2 reads FQNEAQ (reference sequence). CDR3 length: 17 amino acids. The CDR3 sequence: CASSLTSQGAGYNEQFF.

This rearrangement joins TRBV12-3 or TRBV12-4 to TRBJ2-3. This CDR3 contains 15 residues. CDR3 protein: CASSLSSTSTDTQYF.

The chain is built from TRBV6-2 or TRBV6-3 and TRBJ1-6; TCRdb reports TRBD1, a call that lacks DNA to check it against. This CDR3 is built from 15 residues. Germline CDR1 is MNHEY and CDR2 is SVGEGT. CDR3 loop: CASSYLPDRASPLHF.

The chain has TRBV19 and TRBJ1-2. Germline lookup yields CDR1 LNHDA and CDR2 SQIVND (reference sequence). CDR3 length: 14 residues. The chain's CDR3 is CASTDRKSERGYTF.

The J gene is TRBJ1-1, the V gene TRBV28; as DNA is missing, the TRBD1 call by TCRdb cannot be tested. There are 13 residues in the CDR3. Germline CDR1 reads MDHEN; CDR2 reads SYDVKM. The CDR3 sequence is CASTPLRKGEAFF.

The rearrangement links TRBV11-2 to TRBJ2-3; TCRdb selects TRBD1, and the lack of DNA leaves this call unchecked. The CDR3 contains 15 residues. CDR1 and CDR2 (germline): SGHAT, FQNNGV. The CDR3 loop is CASTPGTEHSDTQYF.

The chain combines TRBV5-4 with TRBJ2-6; TCRdb's assignment of TRBD1 cannot be checked, as there is no DNA. Germline values: CDR1 SGHNT, CDR2 YYREEE (reference sequence). CDR3 size: 16 residues. The CDR3 spells CASSFLSGSGANVLTF.

V is TRBV7-9 and J is TRBJ2-7. CDR3 length: 12 residues. Germline loops: CDR1 SEHNR, CDR2 FQNEAQ (reference sequence). CDR3 sequence reads: CASSLGIGEQYF.

This chain connects TRBV3-1 to TRBJ2-7; TCRdb's D call of TRBD1 is untestable without DNA. This CDR3 comprises 16 residues. Germline lookup yields CDR1 LGHDT and CDR2 YNNKEL (reference sequence). CDR3: CASSQEGQGPPYEQYF.

This chain connects TRBV10-3 to TRBJ1-2. This CDR3 comprises 16 residues. Germline V lookup: CDR1 ENHRY, CDR2 SYGVKD. CDR3 loop: CAISESTLLVRVGYTF.